Listed below are T cell receptor beta chains from one sample, sequenced in a study of response to subunit inactivated influenza vaccine. TCRdb fed the RT-PCR reads into MiXCR, producing one record per CDR3 protein. The sample lists around 540,000 distinct CDR3 sequences, around 11% seen once, with more than 8.5% in the top ten. The specimen comprised PBMCs from blood, sampled on the day of vaccination. All receptors come from a man aged 50 to 60 who received an inactivated influenza vaccine. CDR3s include the opening cysteine and the closing phenylalanine or tryptophan. Each record gives: V gene, D gene, clone size, J gene, CDR3 DNA, CDR3 protein. D genes are given only for firm matches. Size is stated for part of the rows, as once, few or many counts, or as a class when the clone is expanded.

>TRBV29-1|NA|few|TRBJ2-2
TGCAGCGCGCAAGCGACAAAGAACACCGGGGAGCTGTTTTTT
CSAQATKNTGELFF
>TRBV5-4|NA|NA|TRBJ1-2
TGTGCCAGCAGCTTGGAGTCAGGCCGCGTCGACACCTTC
CASSLESGRVDTF
>TRBV29-1|NA|many|TRBJ2-5
TGCAGCGCTCGGGGACCTCAAGAGACCCAGTACTTC
CSARGPQETQYF
>TRBV7-9|TRBD1|NA|TRBJ2-3
TGTGCCAGCATCAGGGACAGGGTAACAGATACGCAGTATTTT
CASIRDRVTDTQYF
>TRBV20-1|TRBD1|NA|TRBJ1-2
TGCAGTGCTAGAGGGACAGGGGGTTATGGCTACACCTTC
CSARGTGGYGYTF
>TRBV7-8|TRBD2|NA|TRBJ2-3
TGTGCCAGCAGCCCCGAAAGTGGACTAGCGGAAACAGATACGCAGTATTTT
CASSPESGLAETDTQYF
>TRBV6-1|NA|few|TRBJ2-7
TGTGCCAGCAGCCAGGCAGGCGTTTCCTACGAGCAGTACTTC
CASSQAGVSYEQYF
>TRBV4-1|NA|NA|TRBJ2-5
TGCGCCAGCAGCCAAAAGCCCCGGTACCAAGAGACCCAGTACTTC
CASSQKPRYQETQYF
>TRBV5-4|TRBD2|NA|TRBJ2-1
TGTGCCAGCAGCCGATTCCCGGGACTAGCCTACAATGAGCAGTTCTTC
CASSRFPGLAYNEQFF
>TRBV5-1|NA|NA|TRBJ2-3
TGCGCCAGCAGCGACCGAGGAGCTCGCCCGAGGGCGCAGTATTTT
CASSDRGARPRAQYF
>TRBV4-2|NA|few|TRBJ2-3
TGCGCCAGCAGCCAAGTACTTCCTGCTGGCACAGATACGCAGTATTTT
CASSQVLPAGTDTQYF
>TRBV20-1|NA|few|TRBJ1-1
TGCAGTGCTAGTCCCGGGACCATGAACACTGAAGCTTTCTTT
CSASPGTMNTEAFF
>TRBV6-2/TRBV6-3|TRBD2|NA|TRBJ2-2
TGTGCCAGCACTCTTACATGGGCTAGCGGGACTTTGGAGCTGTTTTTT
CASTLTWASGTLELFF
>TRBV5-1|NA|few|TRBJ1-6
TGCGCCAGCTGCAGGGGTTCCTATAATTCACCCCTCCACTTT
CASCRGSYNSPLHF
>TRBV5-1|NA|few|TRBJ2-4
TGCGCCAGCAGCCCAGGACAGATACTAGCCAAAAACATTCAGTACTTC
CASSPGQILAKNIQYF
>TRBV6-1|NA|few|TRBJ2-5
TGTGCCACCTCAGTGGGGGACCCATCCAGTGAGACCCAGTACTTC
CATSVGDPSSETQYF
>TRBV28|NA|few|TRBJ1-5
TGTGCCAGCAGTCTGACAGCCCCGGGCAATCAGCCCCAGCATTTT
CASSLTAPGNQPQHF
>TRBV5-1|NA|NA|TRBJ2-7
TGCGCCAGCAGCTTGGCCCCAGGACGCCGCGGGAACGAGCAGTACTTC
CASSLAPGRRGNEQYF
>TRBV6-5|NA|few|TRBJ2-1
TGTGCCAGCAGTTACTTAGACCGGGACCACATACAATGGGAGCAGTTCTTC
CASSYLDRDHIQWEQFF
>TRBV7-8|NA|few|TRBJ2-7
TGTGCCAGCACCGAAAAGAGGGGTCGGGCCTACGAGCAGTACTTC
CASTEKRGRAYEQYF
>TRBV5-6|NA|many|TRBJ2-4
TGTGCCAGCAGCACCGGGACCCCGCAAAACATTCAGTACTTC
CASSTGTPQNIQYF
>TRBV29-1|NA|many|TRBJ2-7
TGCAGCGTTGGAGGGGTAGCCTACGAGCAGTACTTC
CSVGGVAYEQYF
>TRBV12-3/TRBV12-4|TRBD2|few|TRBJ2-5
TGTGCCAGCAGCCATCTAGCGGGCCAAGAGACCCAGTACTTC
CASSHLAGQETQYF
>TRBV20-1|NA|NA|TRBJ2-5
TGCAGTGCTAGCGTGACAGATCAAGAGACCCAGTACTTC
CSASVTDQETQYF
>TRBV6-5|NA|NA|TRBJ2-5
TGTGCCAGCAGTTACGGAGTCGGGCGACAAGAGACCCAGTACTTC
CASSYGVGRQETQYF
>TRBV6-2/TRBV6-3|NA|NA|TRBJ1-3
TGTGCCAGCAGGGGCCTACAGAGGAACTCTGGAAACACCATATATTTT
CASRGLQRNSGNTIYF
>TRBV6-2/TRBV6-3|TRBD2|few|TRBJ2-1
TGTGCCAGCACAAGCGGGGGGGCCAAAGAGCAGTTCTTC
CASTSGGAKEQFF
>TRBV20-1|NA|NA|TRBJ2-5
TGCAGCGATGCTAGGAGGGGGATAATGGGAGAGACCCAGTACTTC
CSDARRGIMGETQYF
>TRBV10-3|NA|many|TRBJ2-5
TGTGCCATCAGTGCGGACAGACCACCGGAGACCCAGTACTTC
CAISADRPPETQYF
>TRBV20-1|TRBD1|NA|TRBJ2-3
TGCAGTGCTAAGACAGGGACGGGCACAGATACGCAGTATTTT
CSAKTGTGTDTQYF
>TRBV12-3/TRBV12-4|NA|few|TRBJ2-1
TGTGCCAGCAGCCCGGGACCAACAGAGGGGCAGTTCTTC
CASSPGPTEGQFF
>TRBV7-2|TRBD1|few|TRBJ1-2
TGTGCCAGCAGCTGGAAACAGGGGGCGTTGGGTGGCTACACCTTC
CASSWKQGALGGYTF
>TRBV20-1|NA|many|TRBJ2-1
TGCAGTGCAAACCAGCGGTCTGGTTACTCCTACAATGAGCAGTTCTTC
CSANQRSGYSYNEQFF
>TRBV7-9|NA|few|TRBJ1-5
TGTGCCAGCACCATAAAGAAGGAAAATCAGCCCCAGCATTTT
CASTIKKENQPQHF
>TRBV7-2|NA|NA|TRBJ2-3
TGTGCCAGCAGCTTAGGCCCGATGGGAAGCACAGATACGCAGTATTTT
CASSLGPMGSTDTQYF
>TRBV7-2|NA|few|TRBJ2-5
TGTGCCAGCAGCTTTGGCAGACAAGAGACCCAGTACTTC
CASSFGRQETQYF
>TRBV4-2|TRBD2|many|TRBJ2-7
TGTGCCAGCAGCCGCGAGCGGGGGTTATACGAGCAGTACTTC
CASSRERGLYEQYF
>TRBV9|NA|NA|TRBJ2-1
TGTGCCAGCAGCCCGCGGGTAGCGAGGGATGAGCAGTTCTTC
CASSPRVARDEQFF
>TRBV6-2/TRBV6-3|NA|few|TRBJ2-7
TGTGCCAGCAGTTACAGACCGGCCTACGAGCAGTACTTC
CASSYRPAYEQYF
>TRBV7-8|TRBD1|many|TRBJ2-7
TGTGCCAGCAGCGAGTGGACAGGGACGGGAGAGCAGTACTTC
CASSEWTGTGEQYF
>TRBV12-3/TRBV12-4|TRBD2|few|TRBJ2-5
TGTGCCAGCAGTAGAGCGGGGATCCAAGAGACCCAGTACTTC
CASSRAGIQETQYF
>TRBV6-2/TRBV6-3|NA|NA|TRBJ2-7
TGTGCCAGCAGTTACGAAGGGTACGAGCAGTACTTC
CASSYEGYEQYF
>TRBV3-1|NA|few|TRBJ2-7
TGTGCCAGCAGCCAAGGTCACAGCTACGAGCAGTACTTC
CASSQGHSYEQYF
>TRBV7-9|TRBD2|few|TRBJ2-1
TGTGCCAGCAGCACGCTAGCGGGGGGCAATGAGCAGTTCTTC
CASSTLAGGNEQFF
>TRBV12-3/TRBV12-4|NA|many|TRBJ1-1
TGTGCCAGTCACAGTCAAATGAACACTGAAGCTTTCTTT
CASHSQMNTEAFF
>TRBV27|TRBD1|NA|TRBJ1-5
TGTGCCAGCGGCAAGACAGGGTCCAATCAGCCCCAGCATTTT
CASGKTGSNQPQHF
>TRBV29-1|NA|NA|TRBJ2-1
TGCAGCGTTGACAGTCTCCGTGCACAGTTCTTC
CSVDSLRAQFF
>TRBV24-1|NA|NA|TRBJ2-5
TGTGCCACCAGTGCCAGACAGATCCAAGAGACCCAGTACTTC
CATSARQIQETQYF
>TRBV24-1|NA|NA|TRBJ2-2
TGTGCCACCGAAGAGGGCGGGGAGCTGTTTTTT
CATEEGGELFF
>TRBV7-2|TRBD1|many|TRBJ1-1
TGTGCCAGCAGCCTACAGGGGGCCACTGAAGCTTTCTTT
CASSLQGATEAFF
>TRBV7-2|NA|many|TRBJ2-4
TGTGCCAGCGTAGCGCGGGACGCCCTAGCCAAAAACATTCAGTACTTC
CASVARDALAKNIQYF
>TRBV12-3/TRBV12-4|NA|NA|TRBJ2-1
TGTGCCAGCACTCCCCCGGGGACCTCCTACAATGAGCAGTTCTTC
CASTPPGTSYNEQFF
>TRBV4-2|NA|NA|TRBJ2-7
TGTGCCAGCAGCAGGCGGAGTGGGCCGAGCTCCTACGAGCAGTACTTC
CASSRRSGPSSYEQYF
>TRBV3-1|TRBD1|few|TRBJ2-4
TGTGCCAGCAGCCGTCGGGACAGTGGAATCGAAAACATTCAGTACTTC
CASSRRDSGIENIQYF